This is a list of T cell receptor beta chains from one sample in a study of blood T cell repertoires in COVID-19. Here immunoSEQ multiplex PCR was the method, and the copy in TCRdb shows in-frame clones only, minus some. The sample lists about 120,000 clones, around 91% occurring once. Input material: peripheral blood. The receptors shown here come from a man between 70 and 80 years old with active or convalescent COVID-19. Each CDR3 is given with its conserved first and last residue. A D gene is named only where the DNA matches it firmly. Not every row has a clone size; where given, it reads once, few, many or a size class.

j_call | clone_size | cdr3_length | d_call | v_call | cdr3_nt | cdr3_aa
TRBJ2-2 | NA | 13 | NA | TRBV3-1/TRBV3-2 | TGTGCCAGCAGGGTCTATAGAGCCGGGGAGCTGTTTTTT | CASRVYRAGELFF
TRBJ2-7 | few | 14 | NA | TRBV11-2 | TGTGCCAGCAGCTACGAGGGATTCTCCTACGAGCAGTACTTC | CASSYEGFSYEQYF
TRBJ2-7 | few | 15 | TRBD1 | TRBV15 | TGTGCCACCAGCAGAGATGGGACAGGGATAGAAGAGCAGTACTTC | CATSRDGTGIEEQYF
TRBJ2-1 | NA | 15 | NA | TRBV28 | TGTGCCAGCAGTTGGAAGCGGGCCCCCTACAATGAGCAGTTCTTC | CASSWKRAPYNEQFF
TRBJ2-3 | NA | 15 | TRBD2 | TRBV7-2 | TGTGCCAGCAGCTTAATGGCGGGGGAGGTGGATACGCAGTATTTT | CASSLMAGEVDTQYF
TRBJ2-7 | NA | 14 | NA | TRBV20-1 | TGCAGTGCTAGTAAAGGTAGCGGAACCTACGAGCAGTACTTC | CSASKGSGTYEQYF
TRBJ1-3 | few | 13 | NA | TRBV11-2 | TGTGCCAGCGGCAGGGTGGGAGGAAACACCATATATTTT | CASGRVGGNTIYF
TRBJ2-3 | NA | 16 | TRBD2 | TRBV19 | TGTGCCAGTAGTCCGGAGGGGAGGGGAGGTACAGATACGCAGTATTTT | CASSPEGRGGTDTQYF
TRBJ1-4 | NA | 12 | NA | TRBV6-5 | TGTGCCAGCAGCGACATTGATGAAAAACTGTTTTTT | CASSDIDEKLFF
TRBJ2-5 | NA | 15 | TRBD1 | TRBV3-1/TRBV3-2 | TGTGCCAGCAGTCGACAGGGAGACTACCAAGAGACCCAGTACTTC | CASSRQGDYQETQYF
TRBJ1-2 | NA | 13 | NA | TRBV6-6 | TGTGCCAGCAGTTACTCGAAGTGGGCCGGGGATACCTTC | CASSYSKWAGDTF
TRBJ1-1 | NA | 17 | TRBD1 | TRBV5-4 | TGTGCCAGCAGCCCAACGCGACAGGGGGCAAAGAACACTGAAGCTTTCTTT | CASSPTRQGAKNTEAFF
TRBJ2-7 | NA | 13 | NA | TRBV5-4 | TGTGCCAGCAGCTTACAGGGTACTCGCGAGCAGTACTTC | CASSLQGTREQYF
TRBJ2-7 | NA | 16 | NA | TRBV11-2 | TGTGCCAGCAGCTTAAGTGCACTAACAATAGGCGTCGAGCAGTACTTC | CASSLSALTIGVEQYF
TRBJ1-1 | NA | 15 | TRBD1 | TRBV5-1 | TGCGCCAGCAGAATGTCCGACAGGGTGAACACTGAAGCTTTCTTT | CASRMSDRVNTEAFF
TRBJ2-5 | NA | 16 | NA | TRBV3-1/TRBV3-2 | TGTGCCAGCAGCCAGACGGGGGCGGGAGTCGGGGAGACCCAGTACTTC | CASSQTGAGVGETQYF
TRBJ1-5 | NA | 15 | NA | TRBV2 | TGTGCCAGCAGCAAGAAGGGGAATGGCAATCAGCCCCAGCATTTT | CASSKKGNGNQPQHF
TRBJ2-7 | NA | 16 | TRBD1 | TRBV4-2 | TGTGCCAGCAGCCAAGCTGACAGGGATCCCAGGTACGAGCAGTACTTC | CASSQADRDPRYEQYF